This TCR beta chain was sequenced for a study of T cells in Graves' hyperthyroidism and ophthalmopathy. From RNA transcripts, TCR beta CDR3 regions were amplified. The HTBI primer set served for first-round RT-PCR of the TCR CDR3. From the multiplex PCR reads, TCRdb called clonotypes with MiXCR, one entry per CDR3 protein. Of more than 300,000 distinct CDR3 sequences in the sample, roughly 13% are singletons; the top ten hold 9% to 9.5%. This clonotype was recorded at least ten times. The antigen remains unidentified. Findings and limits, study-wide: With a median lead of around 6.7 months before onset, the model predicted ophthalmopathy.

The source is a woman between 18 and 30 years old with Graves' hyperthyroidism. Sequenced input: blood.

CDR3 amino acids: CASSFWGQGASYNEQFF. CDR3 bases: TGTGCCAGCAGCTTCTGGGGGCAGGGGGCTTCCTACAATGAGCAGTTCTTC. The chain carries TRBV7-8 and TRBJ2-1, with 8 bases lining up with TRBD1. The germline CDR1 and CDR2 sequences are SGHVS and FQNEAQ. The V and J ends lost 3 bases and 1 base, in that order; junction bases with no gene match: 8. The CDR3 totals 17 residues. The whole variable domain, filled in from reference TRBV7-8 and TRBJ2-1, reads GAGVSQSPRYKVAKRGQDVALRCDPISGHVSLFWYQQALGQGPEFLTYFQNEAQLDKSGLPSDRFFAERPEGSVSTLKIQRTQQEDSAVYLCASSFWGQGASYNEQFFGPGTRLTVL.